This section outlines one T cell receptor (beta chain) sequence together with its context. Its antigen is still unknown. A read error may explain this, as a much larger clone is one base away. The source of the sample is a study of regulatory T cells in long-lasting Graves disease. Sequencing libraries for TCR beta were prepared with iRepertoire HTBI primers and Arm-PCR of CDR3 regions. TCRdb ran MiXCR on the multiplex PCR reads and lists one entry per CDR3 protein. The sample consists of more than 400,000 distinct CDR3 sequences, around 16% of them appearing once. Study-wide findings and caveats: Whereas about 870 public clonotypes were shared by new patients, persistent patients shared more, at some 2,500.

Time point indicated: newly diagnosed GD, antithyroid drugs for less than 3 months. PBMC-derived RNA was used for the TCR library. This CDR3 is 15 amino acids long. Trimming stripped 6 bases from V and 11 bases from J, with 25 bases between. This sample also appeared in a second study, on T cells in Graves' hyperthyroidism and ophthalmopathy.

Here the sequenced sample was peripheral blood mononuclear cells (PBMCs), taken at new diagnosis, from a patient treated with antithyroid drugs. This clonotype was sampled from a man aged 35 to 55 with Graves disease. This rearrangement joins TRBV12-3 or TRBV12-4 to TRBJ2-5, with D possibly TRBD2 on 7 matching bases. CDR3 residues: CASRINRRGGDEQYF. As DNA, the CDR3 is TGTGCCAGCAGAATAAACAGGAGAGGGGGGGATGAGCAGTACTTC.